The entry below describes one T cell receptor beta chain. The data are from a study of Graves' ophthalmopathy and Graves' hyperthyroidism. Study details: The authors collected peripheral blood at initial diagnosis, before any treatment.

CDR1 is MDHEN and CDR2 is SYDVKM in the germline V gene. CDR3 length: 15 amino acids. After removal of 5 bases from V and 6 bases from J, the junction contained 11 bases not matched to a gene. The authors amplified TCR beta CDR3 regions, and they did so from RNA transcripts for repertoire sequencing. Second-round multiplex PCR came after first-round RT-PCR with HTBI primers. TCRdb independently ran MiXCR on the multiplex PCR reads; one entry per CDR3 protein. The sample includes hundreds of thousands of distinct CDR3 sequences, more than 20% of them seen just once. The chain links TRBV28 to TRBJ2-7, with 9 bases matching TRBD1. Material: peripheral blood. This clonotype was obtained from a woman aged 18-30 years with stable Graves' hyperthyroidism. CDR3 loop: CASSLQGAPHREQYF. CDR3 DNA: TGTGCCAGCAGTCTACAGGGGGCTCCTCATCGCGAGCAGTACTTC. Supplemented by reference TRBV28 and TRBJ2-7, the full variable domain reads DVKVTQSSRYLVKRTGEKVFLECVQDMDHENMFWYRQDPGLGLRLIYFSYDVKMKEKGDIPEGYSVSREKKERFSLILESASTNQTSMYLCASSLQGAPHREQYFGPGTRLTVT.